A single TCR beta chain is shown here with its context. The sample belongs to a study of blood T cell repertoires in COVID-19. As handled by the study authors: Estimates of nucleated cell counts were drawn from the amplification of reference gene primers. Data came from immunoSEQ multiplex PCR; TCRdb stores just in-frame clones and leaves some out. The DNA was the basis for D and trimming; V, J and clone size are from that table. The sample includes about 120,000 clones, 79% of them seen just once. The CDR3 has 13 residues. Germline V gives CDR1 SGHRS, CDR2 YFSETQ. V lost 9 bases and J lost 5, with 17 bases in between.

The chain employs TRBV5-1 and TRBJ1-1, with D uncertain. Source material: peripheral blood. The clonotype comes from a woman aged 80 or over with acute or convalescent COVID-19. The CDR3 sequence is CATKEGSGTEAFF. Written as DNA, the CDR3 is TGCGCCACCAAGGAGGGCTCGGGGACTGAAGCTTTCTTT.